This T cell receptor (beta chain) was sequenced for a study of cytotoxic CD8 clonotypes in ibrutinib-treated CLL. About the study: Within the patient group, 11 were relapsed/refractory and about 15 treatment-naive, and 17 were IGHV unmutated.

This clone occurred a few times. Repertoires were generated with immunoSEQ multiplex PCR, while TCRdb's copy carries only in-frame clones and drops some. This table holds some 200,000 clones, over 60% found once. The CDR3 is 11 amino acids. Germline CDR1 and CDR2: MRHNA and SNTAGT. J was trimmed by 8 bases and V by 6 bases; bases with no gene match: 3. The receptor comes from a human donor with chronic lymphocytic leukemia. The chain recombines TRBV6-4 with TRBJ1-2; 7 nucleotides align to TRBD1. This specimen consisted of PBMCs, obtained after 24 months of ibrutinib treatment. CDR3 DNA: TGTGCCAGCAGACAGGGGTACGGCTACACCTTC. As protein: CASRQGYGYTF.